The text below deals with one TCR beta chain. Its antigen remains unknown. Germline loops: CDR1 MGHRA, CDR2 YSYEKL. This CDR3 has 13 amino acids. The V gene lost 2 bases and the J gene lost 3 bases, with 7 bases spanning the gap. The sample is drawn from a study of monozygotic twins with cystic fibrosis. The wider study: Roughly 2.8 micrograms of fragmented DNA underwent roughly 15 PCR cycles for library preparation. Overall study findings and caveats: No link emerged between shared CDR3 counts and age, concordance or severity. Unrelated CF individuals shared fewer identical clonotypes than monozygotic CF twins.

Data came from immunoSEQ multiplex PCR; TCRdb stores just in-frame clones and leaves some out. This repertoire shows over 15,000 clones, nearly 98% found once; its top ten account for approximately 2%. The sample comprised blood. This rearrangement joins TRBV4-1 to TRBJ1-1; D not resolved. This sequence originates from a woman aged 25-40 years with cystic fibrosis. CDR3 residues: CASSQSRDTEAFF. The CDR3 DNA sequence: TGCGCCAGCAGCCAATCTAGGGACACTGAAGCTTTCTTT.